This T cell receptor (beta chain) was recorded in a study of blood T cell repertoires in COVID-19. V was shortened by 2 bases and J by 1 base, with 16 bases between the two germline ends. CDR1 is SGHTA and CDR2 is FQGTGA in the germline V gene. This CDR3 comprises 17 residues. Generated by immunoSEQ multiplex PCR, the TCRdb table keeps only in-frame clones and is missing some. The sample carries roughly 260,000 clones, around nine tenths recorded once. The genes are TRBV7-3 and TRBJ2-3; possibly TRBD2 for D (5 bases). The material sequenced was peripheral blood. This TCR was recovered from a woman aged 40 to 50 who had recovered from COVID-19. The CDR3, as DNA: TGTGCCAGCAGCTTACCCCTAGTGGGAGCTGGCACAGATACGCAGTATTTT. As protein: CASSLPLVGAGTDTQYF.